The entry below gives a single T cell receptor beta chain sequence along with its context. Its matching antigen is unknown. The protocol was immunoSEQ multiplex PCR, while the TCRdb copy is restricted to in-frame clones and leaves out a portion. The sample records under 150,000 clones, more than 85% being singletons. This entry belongs to a study of cytotoxic CD8 clonotypes in ibrutinib-treated CLL. Study summary: Productive templates per sample averaged almost 260,000; productive rearrangements, some 99,000.

Findings and caveats of the study: Upon ibrutinib response clonality rose, and upon progression it fell back toward baseline. Contraction or stability on treatment characterized the public clonotypes, which were uncommon.

The CDR3 contains 15 residues. In germline, CDR1 is MNHEY, CDR2 SMNVEV (reference sequence). The V end lost 0 bases, the J end lost 5 bases, and 13 bases lay between the germline ends. PBMCs were cryopreserved, and roughly 2.2 micrograms of genomic DNA from them went into TCR beta libraries. This TCR was recovered from a human donor with chronic lymphocytic leukemia. The V call is TRBV27, the J call TRBJ2-5; no firm D call. The input for sequencing was PBMCs, taken after 12 months of ibrutinib treatment. CDR3 sequence (DNA): TGTGCCAGCAGTTTATCAACAGACTCTGAGGAGACCCAGTACTTC. Residues: CASSLSTDSEETQYF.